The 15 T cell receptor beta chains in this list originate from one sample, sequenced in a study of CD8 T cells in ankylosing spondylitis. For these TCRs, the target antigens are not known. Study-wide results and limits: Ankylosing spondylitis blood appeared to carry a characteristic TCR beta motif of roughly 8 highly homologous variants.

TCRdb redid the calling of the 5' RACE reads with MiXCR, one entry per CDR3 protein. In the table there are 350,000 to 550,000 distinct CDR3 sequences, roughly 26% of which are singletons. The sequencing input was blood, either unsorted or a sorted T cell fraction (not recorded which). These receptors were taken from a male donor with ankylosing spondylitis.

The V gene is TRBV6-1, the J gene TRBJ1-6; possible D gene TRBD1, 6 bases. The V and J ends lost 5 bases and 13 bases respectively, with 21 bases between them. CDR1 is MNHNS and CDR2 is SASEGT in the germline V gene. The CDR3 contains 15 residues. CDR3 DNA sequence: TGTGCCAGCAGTCAAGAGACAGGCGGAGGATTGCCCCTCCACTTT. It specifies CASSQETGGGLPLHF.

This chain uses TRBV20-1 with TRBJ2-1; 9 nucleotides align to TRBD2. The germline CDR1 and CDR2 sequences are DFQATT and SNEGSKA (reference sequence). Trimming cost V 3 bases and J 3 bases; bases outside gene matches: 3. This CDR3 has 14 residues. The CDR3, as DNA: TGCAGTGCTAGCAGCGGGAGGTACTACAATGAGCAGTTCTTC. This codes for CSASSGRYYNEQFF.

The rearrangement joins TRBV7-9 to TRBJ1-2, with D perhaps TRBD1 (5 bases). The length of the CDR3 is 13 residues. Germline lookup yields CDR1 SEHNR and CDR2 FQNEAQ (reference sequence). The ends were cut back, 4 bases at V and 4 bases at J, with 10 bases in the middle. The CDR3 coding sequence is TGTGCCAGCAGCTATTCAGGGATCTATGGCTACACCTTC. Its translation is CASSYSGIYGYTF.

CDR3 region: CASRPGTGAKNIQYF. The DNA of the CDR3 is TGTGCCAGCAGGCCCGGGACAGGGGCCAAAAACATTCAGTACTTC. This chain connects TRBV12-3 or TRBV12-4 to TRBJ2-4; 9 bases line up with TRBD1. This CDR3 spans 15 amino acids. V was clipped by 6 bases and J by 1 base; unmatched bases: 4.

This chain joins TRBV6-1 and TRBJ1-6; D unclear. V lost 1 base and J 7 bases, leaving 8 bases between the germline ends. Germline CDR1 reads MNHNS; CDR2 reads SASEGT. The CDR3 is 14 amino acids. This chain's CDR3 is CASSEGSQNSPLHF. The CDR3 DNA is TGTGCCAGCAGTGAAGGGAGTCAGAATTCACCCCTCCACTTT.

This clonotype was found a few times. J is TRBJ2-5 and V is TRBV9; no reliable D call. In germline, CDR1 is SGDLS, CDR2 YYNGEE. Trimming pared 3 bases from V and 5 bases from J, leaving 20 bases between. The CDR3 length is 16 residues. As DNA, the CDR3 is TGTGCCAGCAGCGGGGCTATAGCCCCGGGTCAGGAGACCCAGTACTTC. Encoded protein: CASSGAIAPGQETQYF. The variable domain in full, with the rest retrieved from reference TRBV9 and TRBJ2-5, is DSGVTQTPKHLITATGQRVTLRCSPRSGDLSVYWYQQSLDQGLQFLIQYYNGEERAKGNILERFSAQQFPDLHSELNLSSLELGDSALYFCASSGAIAPGQETQYFGPGTRLLVL.

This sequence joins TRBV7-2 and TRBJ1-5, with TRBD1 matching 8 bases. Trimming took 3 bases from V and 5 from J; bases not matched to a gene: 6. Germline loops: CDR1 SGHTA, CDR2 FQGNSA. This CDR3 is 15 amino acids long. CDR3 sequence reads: CASSLRQGNDQPQHF. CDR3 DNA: TGTGCCAGCAGCTTGAGACAGGGGAATGATCAGCCCCAGCATTTT. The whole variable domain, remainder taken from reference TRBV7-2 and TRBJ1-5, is GAGVSQSPSNKVTEKGKDVELRCDPISGHTALYWYRQSLGQGLEFLIYFQGNSAPDKSGLPSDRFSAERTGGSVSTLTIQRTQQEDSAVYLCASSLRQGNDQPQHFGDGTRLSIL.

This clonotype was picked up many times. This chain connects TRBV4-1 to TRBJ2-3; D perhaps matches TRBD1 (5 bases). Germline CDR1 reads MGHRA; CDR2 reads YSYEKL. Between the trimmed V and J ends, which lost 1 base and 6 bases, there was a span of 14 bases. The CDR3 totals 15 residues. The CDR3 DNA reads TGCGCCAGCAGCCAAGGTTCGCAGGGTATGGATACGCAGTATTTT. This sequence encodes CASSQGSQGMDTQYF.

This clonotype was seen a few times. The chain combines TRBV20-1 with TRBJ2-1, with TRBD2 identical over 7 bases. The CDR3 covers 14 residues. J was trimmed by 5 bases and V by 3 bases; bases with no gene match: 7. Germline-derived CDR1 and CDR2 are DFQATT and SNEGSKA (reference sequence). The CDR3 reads CSASSAGINNEQFF. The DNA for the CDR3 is TGCAGTGCTAGTTCAGCGGGAATAAACAATGAGCAGTTCTTC.

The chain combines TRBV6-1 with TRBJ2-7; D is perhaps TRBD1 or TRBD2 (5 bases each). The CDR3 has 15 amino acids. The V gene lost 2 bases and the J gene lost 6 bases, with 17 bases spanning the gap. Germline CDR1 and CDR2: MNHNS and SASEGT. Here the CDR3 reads CASSENPADKGEQYV. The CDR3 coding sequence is TGTGCCAGCAGTGAAAACCCAGCGGACAAGGGCGAGCAGTACGTC.

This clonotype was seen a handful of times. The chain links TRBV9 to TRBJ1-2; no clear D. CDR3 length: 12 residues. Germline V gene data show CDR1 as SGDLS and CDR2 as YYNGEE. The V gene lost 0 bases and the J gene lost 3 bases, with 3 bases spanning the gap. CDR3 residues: CASSVEYYGYTF. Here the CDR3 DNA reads TGTGCCAGCAGCGTAGAGTACTATGGCTACACCTTC.

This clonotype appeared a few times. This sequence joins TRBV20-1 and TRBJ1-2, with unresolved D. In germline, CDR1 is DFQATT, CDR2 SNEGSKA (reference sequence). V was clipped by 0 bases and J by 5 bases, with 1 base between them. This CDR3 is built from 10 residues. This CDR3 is CSAREYGYTF. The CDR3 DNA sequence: TGCAGTGCTAGAGAATATGGCTACACCTTC.

As DNA, the CDR3 is TGCGCCAGCGCTCGGCCAGGGGATAACTATGGCTACACCTTC. Residues: CASARPGDNYGYTF. This sequence joins TRBV10-2 and TRBJ1-2; D might be TRBD1 (6 bases). Trimming took 8 bases from V and 1 from J, leaving 14 bases between them. Germline CDR1 is WSHSY and CDR2 is SAAADI. The CDR3 runs to 14 residues.

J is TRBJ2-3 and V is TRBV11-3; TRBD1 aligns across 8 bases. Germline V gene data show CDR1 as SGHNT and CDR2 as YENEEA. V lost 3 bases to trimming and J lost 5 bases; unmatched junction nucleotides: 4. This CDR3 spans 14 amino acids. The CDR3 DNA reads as TGTGCCAGCAGCTTTGACAGGGGAAAAGATACGCAGTATTTT. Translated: CASSFDRGKDTQYF.

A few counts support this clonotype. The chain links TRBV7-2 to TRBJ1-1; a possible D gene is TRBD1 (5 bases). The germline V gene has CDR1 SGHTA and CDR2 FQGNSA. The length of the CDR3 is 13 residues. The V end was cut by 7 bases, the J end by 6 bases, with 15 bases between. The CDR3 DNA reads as TGTGCCAGCACCCGGTTTTTGGGGGCTGAAGCTTTCTTT. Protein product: CASTRFLGAEAFF.